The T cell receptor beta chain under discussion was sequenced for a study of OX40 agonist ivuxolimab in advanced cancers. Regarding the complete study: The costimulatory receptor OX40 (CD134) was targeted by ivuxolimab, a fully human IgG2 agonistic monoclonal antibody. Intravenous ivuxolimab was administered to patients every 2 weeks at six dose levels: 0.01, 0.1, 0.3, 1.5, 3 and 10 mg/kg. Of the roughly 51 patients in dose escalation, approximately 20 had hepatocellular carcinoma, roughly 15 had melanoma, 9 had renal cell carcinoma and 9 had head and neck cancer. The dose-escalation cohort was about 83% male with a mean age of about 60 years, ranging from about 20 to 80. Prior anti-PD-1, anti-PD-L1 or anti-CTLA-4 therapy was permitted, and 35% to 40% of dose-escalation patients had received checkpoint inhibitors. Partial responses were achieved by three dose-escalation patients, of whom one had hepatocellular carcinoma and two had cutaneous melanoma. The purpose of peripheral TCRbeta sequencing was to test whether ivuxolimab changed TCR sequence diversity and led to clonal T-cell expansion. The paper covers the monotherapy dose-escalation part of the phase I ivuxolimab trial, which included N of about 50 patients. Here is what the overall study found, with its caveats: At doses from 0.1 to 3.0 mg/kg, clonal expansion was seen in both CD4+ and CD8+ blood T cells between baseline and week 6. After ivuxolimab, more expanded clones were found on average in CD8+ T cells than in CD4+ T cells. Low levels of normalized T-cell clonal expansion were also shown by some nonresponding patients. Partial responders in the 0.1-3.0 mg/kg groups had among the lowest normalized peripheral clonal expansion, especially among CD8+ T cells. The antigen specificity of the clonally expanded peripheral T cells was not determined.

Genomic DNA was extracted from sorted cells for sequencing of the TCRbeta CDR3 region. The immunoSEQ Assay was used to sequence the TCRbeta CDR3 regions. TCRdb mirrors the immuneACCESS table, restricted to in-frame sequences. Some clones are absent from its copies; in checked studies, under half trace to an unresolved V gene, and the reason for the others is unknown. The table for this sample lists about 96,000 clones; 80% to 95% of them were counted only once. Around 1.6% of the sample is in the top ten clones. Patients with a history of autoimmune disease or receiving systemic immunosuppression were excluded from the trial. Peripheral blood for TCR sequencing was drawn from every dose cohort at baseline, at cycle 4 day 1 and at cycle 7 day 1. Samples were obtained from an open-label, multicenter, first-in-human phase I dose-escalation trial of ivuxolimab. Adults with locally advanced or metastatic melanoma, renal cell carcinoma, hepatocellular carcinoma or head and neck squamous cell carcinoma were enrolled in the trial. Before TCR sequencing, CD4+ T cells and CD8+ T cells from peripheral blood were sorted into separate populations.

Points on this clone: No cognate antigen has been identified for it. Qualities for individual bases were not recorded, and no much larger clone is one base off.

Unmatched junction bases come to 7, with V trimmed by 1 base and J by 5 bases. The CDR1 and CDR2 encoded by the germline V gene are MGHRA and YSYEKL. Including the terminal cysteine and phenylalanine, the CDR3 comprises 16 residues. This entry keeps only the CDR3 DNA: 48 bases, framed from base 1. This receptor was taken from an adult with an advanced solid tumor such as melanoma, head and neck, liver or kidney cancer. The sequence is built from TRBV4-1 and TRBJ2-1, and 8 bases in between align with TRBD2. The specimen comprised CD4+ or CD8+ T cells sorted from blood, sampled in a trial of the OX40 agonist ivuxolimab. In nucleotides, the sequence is TGCGCCAGCAGCCAAGTTTCCGGCGGGAGGAACAATGAGCAGTTCTTC. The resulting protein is CASSQVSGGRNNEQFF.